The 21 T cell receptor beta chains presented below share a single source sample, sequenced in a study of cytomegalovirus exposure and HLA in healthy donors. A multiplex PCR was run with 60 Vbeta primers and 13 Jbeta primers. Assay: immunoSEQ multiplex PCR; the TCRdb copy retains only in-frame clones and omits some. This sample has 160,000 or so clones, with more than 60% found just once. Sequenced input: PBMCs. The receptors stem from a woman in her thirties or forties in good health and CMV-seropositive.

The gene calls are TRBV19 and TRBJ1-4, with TRBD1 identical over 8 bases. In germline, CDR1 is LNHDA, CDR2 SQIVND (reference sequence). The CDR3 contains 15 residues. V trimming: 6 bases; J trimming: 3 bases; junction bases outside the gene matches: 6. The CDR3 loop reads CASRRSGQANEKLFF. CDR3 nucleotide sequence: TGTGCCAGTAGAAGATCGGGACAGGCTAATGAAAAACTGTTTTTT.

The chain couples TRBV6-1 to TRBJ2-5; 9 bases fit TRBD1. J gave up 5 bases and V 4 bases, and 11 bases lay outside the gene matches. Germline assignment: CDR1 MNHNS and CDR2 SASEGT. CDR3 length: 16 residues. CDR3 region: CASSVGTGHPPETQYF. CDR3 DNA: TGTGCCAGCAGTGTTGGGACAGGGCATCCTCCCGAGACCCAGTACTTC.

V and J are TRBV18 and TRBJ1-6, with TRBD1 identical over 8 bases. Germline-derived CDR1 and CDR2 are KGHSH and LQKENI. V was clipped by 6 bases and J by 10 bases; unmatched bases: 8. The CDR3 length is 14 residues. DNA for the CDR3: TGTGCCAGCTCCCTAGGACAGGGAGGCTCACCCCTCCACTTT. It encodes CASSLGQGGSPLHF.

The chain couples TRBV6-1 to TRBJ2-7, with 7 positions matching TRBD2. Germline V lookup: CDR1 MNHNS, CDR2 SASEGT. J gave up 3 bases and V 4 bases, and 6 bases lay outside the gene matches. The CDR3 is 14 residues long. The CDR3 DNA reads as TGTGCCAGCAGTGCCACTGCGGGGGACTACGAGCAGTACTTC. As protein: CASSATAGDYEQYF.

This clone was counted only a few times. In nucleotides, the CDR3 is TGTGCCAGCAGCCGAGGGAAGGGAGAGAGTTACGAGCAGTACTTC. It is translated as CASSRGKGESYEQYF. The gene calls are TRBV11-1 and TRBJ2-7, with a possible D match to TRBD2 (5 bases). Trimming took off 5 bases at V and 4 bases at J, with 18 bases between the two ends. The length of the CDR3 is 15 residues. Per the germline V gene, CDR1 is SGHAT and CDR2 is FQDESV (reference sequence).

This chain joins TRBV7-2 and TRBJ2-3; 10 bases are a match to TRBD2. The V gene's germline CDR1 is SGHTA and CDR2 FQGNSA. Trimming cost V 5 bases and J 6 bases; bases outside gene matches: 11. This CDR3 comprises 16 residues. The chain's CDR3 is CASSPGPSGGMDTQYF. CDR3 DNA sequence: TGTGCCAGCAGCCCCGGCCCTAGCGGGGGAATGGATACGCAGTATTTT.

CDR3 coding DNA: TGTGCCAGCAGCTATGAGAGTAACACTGAAGCTTTCTTT. It encodes CASSYESNTEAFF. The chain links TRBV5-6 to TRBJ1-1; the D is unclear. The CDR3 has 13 residues. Trimming took off 3 bases at V and 2 bases at J, with 8 bases between the two ends. Germline values: CDR1 SGHDT, CDR2 YYEEEE. Full variable domain (remainder filled in from reference TRBV5-6 and TRBJ1-1): DAGVTQSPTHLIKTRGQQVTLRCSPKSGHDTVSWYQQALGQGPQFIFQYYEEEERQRGNFPDRFSGHQFPNYSSELNVNALLLGDSALYLCASSYESNTEAFFGQGTRLTVV.

The genes are TRBV6-6 and TRBJ2-5; a possible D gene is TRBD2 (6 bases). The J call may be faulty, since TRBJ2-7 better matches the DNA end. The CDR3 totals 15 residues. Germline V gene sequence: CDR1 MNHNY, CDR2 SVGAGI (reference sequence). CDR3 region: CASSDGEVGSYEQYF. Written as DNA, the CDR3 is TGTGCCAGCAGTGACGGGGAGGTTGGCTCCTACGAGCAGTACTTC.

In its sample, this clone was seen once. The chain employs TRBV19 and TRBJ2-1, with 8 bases fitting TRBD2. There are 17 residues in the CDR3. Unmatched junction bases numbered 11, after V lost 1 base and J lost 6 bases. Germline CDR1 LNHDA, CDR2 SQIVND (reference sequence). CDR3 region: CASSIVLGGGGLNEQFF. The CDR3 DNA follows: TGTGCCAGTAGTATAGTTCTCGGAGGCGGGGGGCTCAATGAGCAGTTCTTC.

The J gene is TRBJ2-7, the V gene TRBV5-4; TRBD1 aligns across 10 bases. The CDR3 extends over 15 amino acids. J gave up 4 bases and V 4 bases, and 8 bases lay outside the gene matches. Germline V gives CDR1 SGHNT, CDR2 YYREEE (reference sequence). CDR3 DNA: TGTGCCAGCAGCGCCGGCGGGACAGGGGTTTACGAGCAGTACTTC. This sequence encodes CASSAGGTGVYEQYF. Drawing the rest from reference TRBV5-4 and TRBJ2-7, the complete variable domain is ETGVTQSPTHLIKTRGQQVTLRCSSQSGHNTVSWYQQALGQGPQFIFQYYREEENGRGNFPPRFSGLQFPNYSSELNVNALELDDSALYLCASSAGGTGVYEQYFGPGTRLTVT.

This clone was detected only a few times. The J gene is TRBJ1-4, the V gene TRBV28, with 9 bases aligning to TRBD1. The CDR3 loop spans 15 amino acids. The V segment lost 4 bases and the J segment 8 bases; nucleotides outside the gene matches: 8. Germline CDR1 and CDR2: MDHEN and SYDVKM. The CDR3 here is CASSSQGARREKLFF. CDR3 bases: TGTGCCAGCAGTTCACAGGGGGCCCGGAGGGAAAAACTGTTTTTT.

The chain recombines TRBV5-1 with TRBJ2-7, with D possibly being TRBD1 (5 bases). CDR3 length: 16 residues. Per the germline V gene, CDR1 is SGHRS and CDR2 is YFSETQ. Trimming stripped 1 base from V and 3 bases from J, with 17 bases between. The CDR3: CASSLQQDLGIYEQYF. The CDR3 DNA sequence: TGCGCCAGCAGCTTGCAACAGGACCTGGGGATCTACGAGCAGTACTTC.

V is TRBV9 and J is TRBJ1-1; possible D gene TRBD1, 5 bases. CDR3 size: 15 residues. V gave up 0 bases and J gave up 1 base, with 10 bases separating them. Germline loops: CDR1 SGDLS, CDR2 YYNGEE. The DNA of the CDR3 is TGTGCCAGCAGCGTAGGGGGCAGGTCGAACACTGAAGCTTTCTTT. It codes for CASSVGGRSNTEAFF.

The rearrangement links TRBV30 to TRBJ2-3; 11 nucleotides line up with TRBD2. The CDR3 loop spans 19 amino acids. CDR1 GTSNPN and CDR2 SVGIG come from the germline V gene (reference sequence). The J segment lost 0 bases and the V segment lost 0 bases, leaving 11 bases of the junction unmatched. DNA of the CDR3: TGTGCCTGGAGTGTTGGGCTAGCGGGGGGACCCCTTAGCACAGATACGCAGTATTTT. This sequence encodes CAWSVGLAGGPLSTDTQYF.

The chain employs TRBV6-1 and TRBJ2-1; D perhaps matches TRBD2 (5 bases). The germline CDR1 and CDR2 sequences are MNHNS and SASEGT. There are 17 residues in the CDR3. The germline V and J ends were trimmed by 0 bases and 7 bases, with 19 bases remaining between them. The CDR3 reads CASSEAPRTLTRNEQFF. The CDR3 bases are TGTGCCAGCAGTGAAGCCCCCCGGACTCTTACCCGGAATGAGCAGTTCTTC.

The gene calls are TRBV5-4 and TRBJ1-2; 7 bases match TRBD1. This CDR3 has 13 amino acids. Unmatched junction bases numbered 5, after V lost 4 bases and J lost 5 bases. CDR1 and CDR2 (germline): SGHNT, YYREEE (reference sequence). CDR3 protein: CASSPDRVYGYTF. The CDR3 DNA sequence: TGTGCCAGCAGCCCCGACAGGGTATATGGCTACACCTTC.

V gene TRBV29-1 combines with J gene TRBJ2-7; 7 bases agree with TRBD1. CDR1 is SQVTM and CDR2 is ANQGSEA in the germline V gene. V dropped 7 bases and J dropped 7; count of bases not matched to a gene: 10. This CDR3 is 12 amino acids long. Here the CDR3 reads CSAAFTGVEQYF. CDR3 nucleotides: TGCAGCGCCGCCTTCACAGGGGTTGAGCAGTACTTC.

The chain combines TRBV7-2 with TRBJ1-1; tentative D call: TRBD1 (5 bases). CDR1 is SGHTA and CDR2 is FQGNSA in the germline V gene. The CDR3 consists of 16 residues. V dropped 5 bases and J dropped 2 bases, with 18 bases sitting between them. The CDR3 DNA sequence: TGTGCCAGCAGCCCCTTCCTGGCCGACAGAAACACTGAAGCTTTCTTT. The encoded protein is CASSPFLADRNTEAFF.

J is TRBJ1-5 and V is TRBV6-6; TRBD1 might be the D (6 bases). In germline, CDR1 is MNHNY, CDR2 SVGAGI (reference sequence). V was clipped by 9 bases and J by 6 bases, with 12 bases between them. The CDR3 length is 12 residues. The CDR3 DNA reads TGTGCCAGTGGTCAGGGGACTCAGCCCCAGCATTTT. Translating gives CASGQGTQPQHF.

This clone was counted a few times. The V gene is TRBV2, the J gene TRBJ2-7; D possibly corresponds to TRBD2 (6 bases). There are 14 residues in the CDR3. In germline, CDR1 is SNHLY, CDR2 FYNNEI. V lost 6 bases and J lost 9, with 21 bases in between. The CDR3 coding sequence is TGTGCCAGCAGGCCGGGACTGCTTGATTCCGGGCAGTACTTC. Translation gives CASRPGLLDSGQYF.

The chain carries TRBV18 and TRBJ1-1, with D possibly matching TRBD1 (5 bases). Trimming cost V 6 bases and J 8 bases, with 19 bases left between them. The CDR3 has 14 amino acids. Germline CDR1 reads KGHSH; CDR2 reads LQKENI. The CDR3 DNA reads TGTGCCAGCTCGCAGACAGAGTCCGGACGGGAAGCTTTCTTT. It translates to CASSQTESGREAFF.